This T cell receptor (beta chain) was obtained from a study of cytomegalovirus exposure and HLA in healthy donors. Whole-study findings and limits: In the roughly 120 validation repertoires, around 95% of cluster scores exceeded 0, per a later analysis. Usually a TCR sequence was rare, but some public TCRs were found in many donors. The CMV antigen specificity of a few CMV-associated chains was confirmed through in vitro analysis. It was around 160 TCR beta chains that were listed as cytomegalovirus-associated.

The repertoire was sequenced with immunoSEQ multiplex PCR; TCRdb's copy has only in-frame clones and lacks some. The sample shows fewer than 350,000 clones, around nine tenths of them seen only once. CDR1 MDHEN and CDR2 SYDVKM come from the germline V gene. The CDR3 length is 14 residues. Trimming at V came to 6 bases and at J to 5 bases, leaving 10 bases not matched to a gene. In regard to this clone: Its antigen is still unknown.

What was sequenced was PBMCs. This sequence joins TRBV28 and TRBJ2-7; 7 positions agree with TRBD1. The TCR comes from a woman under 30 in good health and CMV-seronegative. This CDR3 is CASSRQGEWNEQYF. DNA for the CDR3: TGTGCCAGCAGCCGACAGGGTGAATGGAACGAGCAGTACTTC. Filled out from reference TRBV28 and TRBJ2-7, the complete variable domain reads DVKVTQSSRYLVKRTGEKVFLECVQDMDHENMFWYRQDPGLGLRLIYFSYDVKMKEKGDIPEGYSVSREKKERFSLILESASTNQTSMYLCASSRQGEWNEQYFGPGTRLTVT.